The 24 T cell receptor beta chains given below trace back to one sample, sequenced in a study of cytomegalovirus exposure and HLA in healthy donors. Using immunoSEQ multiplex PCR, the repertoire was profiled, and TCRdb retains in-frame clones only, with some absent. The repertoire holds a few hundred thousand clones, with roughly 84% as singletons. Sequenced material: PBMCs. The source is a man aged 18 to 35 in good health and CMV-seropositive.

The rearrangement links TRBV10-3 to TRBJ2-5; D gene uncertain. The CDR3 spans 12 residues. Germline CDR1 reads ENHRY; CDR2 reads SYGVKD. Trimming took 4 bases from V and 2 from J, leaving 5 bases between them. In nucleotides, the CDR3 is TGTGCCATCAGTGCAGCACAAGAGACCCAGTACTTC. As protein: CAISAAQETQYF.

CDR3 region: CASSFTEFTGELFF. Here the CDR3 DNA reads TGTGCCAGCAGCTTCACGGAATTCACCGGGGAGCTGTTTTTT. The chain uses TRBV11-2 and TRBJ2-2, with D uncertain. Trimming removed 3 bases at V and 4 bases at J, with 9 bases between. CDR1 and CDR2 from the germline V gene are SGHAT and FQNNGV. The CDR3 runs 14 residues.

The DNA for the CDR3 is TGTGCCAGCAGTCGGACAGGGGACTCCTACGAGCAGTACTTC. Protein sequence: CASSRTGDSYEQYF. The J gene is TRBJ2-7, the V gene TRBV7-2; TRBD1 aligns across 9 bases. The CDR3 sequence is 14 residues long. CDR1 is SGHTA and CDR2 is FQGNSA in the germline V gene. Unmatched junction bases numbered 3, after V lost 6 bases and J lost 0 bases.

The gene calls are TRBV19 and TRBJ2-7, with 9 bases aligning to TRBD1. The CDR3 runs to 14 residues. V shed 5 bases, J shed 7 bases, and the junction held 9 bases outside the gene matches. CDR1 and CDR2 (germline): LNHDA, SQIVND (reference sequence). Written as DNA, the CDR3 is TGTGCCAGTAGTCCCCGGACAGGGGTTTGGGAGCAGTACTTC. It translates to CASSPRTGVWEQYF.

This clone came up once. The V gene is TRBV7-8, the J gene TRBJ2-3; 7 bases align to TRBD1. Germline assignment: CDR1 SGHVS and CDR2 FQNEAQ. V was clipped by 0 bases and J by 6 bases; unmatched bases: 6. The CDR3 covers 15 residues. The CDR3 nucleotides are TGTGCCAGCAGCTTAGCGAGGCAGGGGGAGGATACGCAGTATTTT. This codes for CASSLARQGEDTQYF.

This clone was found many times. This chain connects TRBV15 to TRBJ2-7; the D is unclear. The V and J ends lost 2 bases and 1 base respectively, with 12 bases between them. Germline lookup yields CDR1 LNHNV and CDR2 YYDKDF (reference sequence). This CDR3 comprises 15 residues. Here the CDR3 reads CATSRIVARSYEQYF. The CDR3 DNA follows: TGTGCCACCAGCAGAATTGTAGCTAGATCCTACGAGCAGTACTTC.

The chain links TRBV2 to TRBJ1-4; perhaps TRBD1 as D (5 bases). From germline, CDR1 is SNHLY and CDR2 FYNNEI. V was trimmed by 6 bases and J by 0 bases, leaving 11 bases between them. The CDR3 spans 15 residues. CDR3 protein: CASSRQGATNEKLFF. The DNA for the CDR3 is TGTGCCAGCAGCCGGCAAGGGGCAACTAATGAAAAACTGTTTTTT.

The chain joins TRBV27 to TRBJ1-2; D not resolved. From germline, CDR1 is MNHEY and CDR2 SMNVEV (reference sequence). This CDR3 is built from 13 residues. V was pared by 3 bases and J by 9 bases, with 14 bases between. The CDR3 DNA reads TGTGCCAGCAGTTTGGGGTTGGGGAGCAGCTACACCTTC. It translates to CASSLGLGSSYTF.

This chain connects TRBV19 to TRBJ2-6, with D possibly TRBD1 on 5 matching bases. Germline-derived CDR1 and CDR2 are LNHDA and SQIVND (reference sequence). Deletions cut 1 base from V and 0 bases from J, with 10 bases between. This CDR3 comprises 17 residues. This chain's CDR3 is CASSIGLGVSGANVLTF. The DNA of the CDR3 is TGTGCCAGTAGTATAGGTTTAGGGGTCTCTGGGGCCAACGTCCTGACTTTC.

This clone was seen a single time. This same CDR3 is encoded by further DNA sequences in the sample. The chain employs TRBV7-2 and TRBJ2-7; 7 nucleotides match TRBD2. The CDR3 extends over 15 amino acids. CDR1 is SGHTA and CDR2 is FQGNSA in the germline V gene. V shed 2 bases and J 0 bases; nucleotides not matched to a gene: 4. Here the CDR3 reads CASSLSSGNSYEQYF. The CDR3, as DNA: TGTGCCAGCAGCTTATCTAGCGGTAACTCCTACGAGCAGTACTTC.

The count of this clone is one. The J gene is TRBJ2-7, the V gene TRBV18; D is perhaps TRBD1 (6 bases). V lost 3 bases and J 5 bases, leaving 11 bases between the germline ends. The CDR3 totals 13 residues. In germline, CDR1 is KGHSH, CDR2 LQKENI. This CDR3 is CASSPTPGDEQYF. CDR3 nucleotides: TGTGCCAGCTCACCCACCCCAGGGGACGAGCAGTACTTC.

The rearrangement uses TRBV29-1 and TRBJ1-1; no clear D gene. CDR1 is SQVTM and CDR2 is ANQGSEA in the germline V gene. Trimming pared 4 bases from V and 2 bases from J, leaving 14 bases between. The CDR3 has 14 amino acids. Written as DNA, the CDR3 is TGCAGCGTTGCCTTGGGTTCGGCCAACACTGAAGCTTTCTTT. It specifies CSVALGSANTEAFF. Together with reference TRBV29-1 and TRBJ1-1, the CDR3 gives the full variable domain: SAVISQKPSRDICQRGTSLTIQCQVDSQVTMMFWYRQQPGQSLTLIATANQGSEATYESGFVIDKFPISRPNLTFSTLTVSNMSPEDSSIYLCSVALGSANTEAFFGQGTRLTVV.

The V call is TRBV7-9, the J call TRBJ2-1; TRBD2 agrees at 9 bases. The CDR3 has 14 residues. Germline trimming cut 7 bases from V and 4 bases from J; bases unmatched to any gene: 5. Germline lookup yields CDR1 SEHNR and CDR2 FQNEAQ (reference sequence). The CDR3 nucleotides read TGTGCCAGCACAGAAGCGGGAGGATACAATGAGCAGTTCTTC. Residues: CASTEAGGYNEQFF.

The chain is built from TRBV28 and TRBJ2-5, with D uncertain. There are 10 residues in the CDR3. V was cut by 6 bases and J by 5 bases, with 4 bases left in between. Germline assignment: CDR1 MDHEN and CDR2 SYDVKM. The CDR3 reads CASRGETQYF. In DNA form, the CDR3 reads TGTGCCAGCAGGGGGGAGACCCAGTACTTC.

The V and J genes are TRBV5-1 and TRBJ2-1; D not certain. The CDR3 totals 14 residues. Trimming shortened V by 0 bases and J by 8 bases, and 12 bases separated the two germline ends. Germline V gene sequence: CDR1 SGHRS, CDR2 YFSETQ. Here the CDR3 reads CASSLGQVEDEQFF. CDR3 sequence (DNA): TGCGCCAGCAGCTTGGGCCAGGTGGAAGATGAGCAGTTCTTC. The full variable domain, with the rest looked up from reference TRBV5-1 and TRBJ2-1, is KAGVTQTPRYLIKTRGQQVTLSCSPISGHRSVSWYQQTPGQGLQFLFEYFSETQRNKGNFPGRFSGRQFSNSRSEMNVSTLELGDSALYLCASSLGQVEDEQFFGPGTRLTVL.

This clone came up a few times. J is TRBJ1-2 and V is TRBV6-5; the D gene is possibly TRBD1 (5 bases). There are 14 residues in the CDR3. The germline CDR1 and CDR2 sequences are MNHEY and SVGAGI. Trimming cost V 0 bases and J 8 bases, with 13 bases left between them. CDR3 residues: CASSYSTDGRGYTF. CDR3 coding DNA: TGTGCCAGCAGTTACTCGACAGACGGCAGGGGCTACACCTTC.

The chain joins TRBV29-1 to TRBJ1-1; weak D call: TRBD1 (6 bases). V shed 5 bases and J shed 0 bases, with 13 bases lying between them. The germline gives CDR1 SQVTM, CDR2 ANQGSEA. The length of the CDR3 is 14 residues. CDR3: CSVWLTGMNTEAFF. The CDR3 region has the DNA TGCAGCGTTTGGTTGACAGGAATGAACACTGAAGCTTTCTTT.

This chain connects TRBV28 to TRBJ2-5; D is undetermined. CDR3 length equals 12 residues. CDR1 and CDR2 (germline): MDHEN, SYDVKM. V lost 1 base, J lost 5 bases, and 5 bases lay in between. CDR3 nucleotide sequence: TGTGCCAGCAGTTTATCCTTTGAGACCCAGTACTTC. Translating it yields CASSLSFETQYF. Variable domain in full (rest from reference TRBV28 and TRBJ2-5): DVKVTQSSRYLVKRTGEKVFLECVQDMDHENMFWYRQDPGLGLRLIYFSYDVKMKEKGDIPEGYSVSREKKERFSLILESASTNQTSMYLCASSLSFETQYFGPGTRLLVL.

The chain joins TRBV27 to TRBJ1-5; D not resolved. The germline gives CDR1 MNHEY, CDR2 SMNVEV (reference sequence). Trimming pared 2 bases from V and 2 bases from J, leaving 16 bases between. This CDR3 is 17 amino acids long. CDR3 protein: CASSLRRTQSGNQPQHF. CDR3 DNA sequence: TGTGCCAGCAGTTTAAGGCGGACCCAGTCAGGCAATCAGCCCCAGCATTTT.

The chain couples TRBV4-3 to TRBJ1-1; a weak D match, TRBD1 (6 bases). The CDR3 is made up of 15 amino acids. V lost 3 bases and J 7 bases, leaving 18 bases between the germline ends. Germline V gene lookup returns CDR1 LGHNA and CDR2 YSLEER. The CDR3 nucleotides read TGCGCCAGCAGCCAGGACAGCGTGGGACGTAGTGAAGCTTTCTTT. Residues: CASSQDSVGRSEAFF.

The rearrangement joins TRBV7-9 to TRBJ2-7, with 7 bases matching TRBD2. The CDR3 sequence is 11 residues long. Germline V gene data show CDR1 as SEHNR and CDR2 as FQNEAQ (reference sequence). Trimming took 11 bases from V and 6 from J; bases not matched to a gene: 7. CDR3: CAGGRGIEQYF. The CDR3 DNA reads as TGTGCCGGAGGGCGGGGGATCGAGCAGTACTTC.

J is TRBJ1-2 and V is TRBV5-1; tentatively, D is TRBD1 (5 bases). This CDR3 has 12 amino acids. Per germline, CDR1 SGHRS and CDR2 YFSETQ. The V and J ends lost 5 bases and 5 bases respectively, with 10 bases between them. The CDR3 nucleotides are TGCGCCAGCAGAGACAGTGCTTATGGCTACACCTTC. Its protein product is CASRDSAYGYTF. Filled out from reference TRBV5-1 and TRBJ1-2, the complete variable domain reads KAGVTQTPRYLIKTRGQQVTLSCSPISGHRSVSWYQQTPGQGLQFLFEYFSETQRNKGNFPGRFSGRQFSNSRSEMNVSTLELGDSALYLCASRDSAYGYTFGSGTRLTVV.

In its sample, this clone was seen a few times. The chain carries TRBV18 and TRBJ1-1; 7 bases agree with TRBD1. The CDR3 spans 12 residues. CDR1 and CDR2 (germline): KGHSH, LQKENI. After removal of 3 bases from V and 11 bases from J, the junction contained 6 bases not matched to a gene. The CDR3 sequence is CASSPADRRAFF. The CDR3 DNA sequence: TGTGCCAGCTCACCGGCGGACAGGAGGGCTTTCTTT. The variable domain in full, completed from reference TRBV18 and TRBJ1-1, reads NAGVMQNPRHLVRRRGQEARLRCSPMKGHSHVYWYRQLPEEGLKFMVYLQKENIIDESGMPKERFSAEFPKEGPSILRIQQVVRGDSAAYFCASSPADRRAFFGQGTRLTVV.

This chain uses TRBV5-1 with TRBJ2-5; D unclear. The length of the CDR3 is 14 residues. Trimming took 2 bases from V and 2 from J, leaving 10 bases between them. Germline V gives CDR1 SGHRS, CDR2 YFSETQ. CDR3 region: CASSFKQAQETQYF. The DNA of the CDR3 is TGCGCCAGCAGCTTCAAACAAGCTCAAGAGACCCAGTACTTC.